These T cell receptor beta chains were read from a single sample in a study of cytomegalovirus exposure and HLA in healthy donors. Sequencing used immunoSEQ multiplex PCR; TCRdb keeps in-frame clones, though not all of them. The data show approximately 150,000 clones, roughly 80% seen once. Sequencing used PBMCs. The receptor source for this set is a human donor in good health. The CDR3 runs from the conserved cysteine through the conserved F or W. The D gene is left open where the match is weak. Size is stated for part of the rows, as once, few or many counts, or as a class when the clone is expanded.

V gene	D gene	J gene	clone size	CDR3 DNA	CDR3 protein
TRBV12-5	.	TRBJ2-7	.	TGTGCTAGTGGTTTACCATCACAGCAATATTCCTACGAGCAGTACTTC	CASGLPSQQYSYEQYF
TRBV5-8	TRBD1	TRBJ1-1	.	TGTGCCAGCAGCTTGTACAGGGGTGAATGGAACACTGAAGCTTTCTTT	CASSLYRGEWNTEAFF
TRBV7-2	.	TRBJ2-1	once	TGTGCCCGCAGCCTCCGGACTGTATACAATGAGCAGTTCTTC	CARSLRTVYNEQFF
TRBV19	.	TRBJ1-3	.	TGTGCCAGTAGTTTCCAGGCGTCAGGAAACACCATATATTTT	CASSFQASGNTIYF
TRBV6-1	TRBD1	TRBJ2-5	.	TGTGCCACCAAGGACAGGGGTGCGGAGACCCAGTACTTC	CATKDRGAETQYF
TRBV27	.	TRBJ1-5	few	TGTGCCAGCAGTTCTAGCGGGAGCAATCAGCCCCAGCATTTT	CASSSSGSNQPQHF
TRBV4-3	.	TRBJ1-1	.	TGCGCCAGCAGCCAAGGGGAGGGGGGGACTGAAGCTTTCTTT	CASSQGEGGTEAFF
TRBV9	TRBD1	TRBJ2-1	.	TGTGCCAGCAGCGGGAGGTCAGGGGGCTTAAAGGACAATGAGCAGTTCTTC	CASSGRSGGLKDNEQFF
TRBV28	TRBD1	TRBJ1-1	once	TGTGCCAGCAGTTTAACCGGGACAGGGCAAAAGAACACTGAAGCTTTCTTT	CASSLTGTGQKNTEAFF
TRBV5-4	TRBD1	TRBJ1-2	.	TGTGCCAGCAGCTTGGGACAGGGGGCATATGGCTACACCTTC	CASSLGQGAYGYTF
TRBV5-5	TRBD2	TRBJ2-6	.	TGTGCCAGAAGAACTAGCGGGGGGGCTAATGGGGCCAACGTCCTGACTTTC	CARRTSGGANGANVLTF
TRBV7-9	TRBD2	TRBJ2-1	few	TGTGCCAGCAGCTTAGTCGTTAGCGGGGCGATTTCCTACAATGAGCAGTTCTTC	CASSLVVSGAISYNEQFF
TRBV7-9	TRBD1	TRBJ2-5	.	TGTGCCAGCAGCTTGGGACAGACTGGAGCAGAGACCCAGTACTTC	CASSLGQTGAETQYF
TRBV4-3	.	TRBJ2-3	.	TGCGCCAGCAGCCAGGTGGGACTTTACACAGATACGCAGTATTTT	CASSQVGLYTDTQYF
TRBV30	TRBD2	TRBJ2-5	.	TGTGCCTCTTATAGCGGGGGGGGCGAGACCCAGTACTTC	CASYSGGGETQYF
TRBV5-8	.	TRBJ2-7	.	TGTGCCAGCAGCTTGGTAGGTTGGGCAGACTACGAGCAGTACTTC	CASSLVGWADYEQYF
TRBV19	TRBD2	TRBJ2-1	.	TGTGCCAGTAACGATCAGCGGGGGGGCCGCAATGAGCAGTTCTTC	CASNDQRGGRNEQFF
TRBV6-6	.	TRBJ2-7	.	TGTGCCAGCAGTTTAATTACAGGAACCTACGAGCAGTACTTC	CASSLITGTYEQYF
TRBV11-3	TRBD1	TRBJ2-1	.	TGTGCCAGCAGCTCGACAGGGGGCTTGAACAATGAGCAGTTCTTC	CASSSTGGLNNEQFF
TRBV2	.	TRBJ2-7	.	TGTGCCAGCAGTGTCGGCCAGGGTAAGGGCGAGCAGTACTTC	CASSVGQGKGEQYF
TRBV11-3	.	TRBJ1-4	.	TGTGCCAGCAGCTTAGGTTTACGGGAAAAACTGTTTTTT	CASSLGLREKLFF
TRBV5-5	.	TRBJ1-3	.	TGTGCCAGCAGCCAAACAGGGTACCCTGGAAACACCATATATTTT	CASSQTGYPGNTIYF
TRBV6-6	.	TRBJ2-7	.	TGTGCCAGCAGGGGGACAACTTCGCAGGGCTTC	CASRGTTSQGF
TRBV27	TRBD1	TRBJ2-7	.	TGTGCCAGCAGTTTCTCCGGGACAGGGGCCTACGAGCAGTACTTC	CASSFSGTGAYEQYF
TRBV4-3	TRBD1	TRBJ1-5	.	TGCGCCAGCAGCCTAGAACCGGGACAGGGTAATCAGCCCCAGCATTTT	CASSLEPGQGNQPQHF
TRBV5-1	.	TRBJ2-5	.	TGCGCCAGCAGCACAGTGTGGGGGGGCACCCAGTACTTC	CASSTVWGGTQYF
TRBV7-9	TRBD1	TRBJ2-3	.	TGTGCCAGCAGCTTAACAGGGGGGTCTGATACGCAGTATTTT	CASSLTGGSDTQYF
TRBV4-2	TRBD2	TRBJ2-3	.	TGTGCCAGCAGCCAAGAAACGGCGGGGGGCACAGATACGCAGTATTTT	CASSQETAGGTDTQYF
TRBV7-9	.	TRBJ1-1	.	TGTGCCAGCAGCCCCTTGTGGAGGGAGGGCACTGAAGCTTTCTTT	CASSPLWREGTEAFF
TRBV9	TRBD1	TRBJ2-7	.	TGTGCCAGCAGCTACACGGGACAGGGTCCCTACGAGCAGTACTTC	CASSYTGQGPYEQYF
TRBV5-6	TRBD2	TRBJ2-3	.	TGTGCCAGCAGGGGACTAGCGGGGAGCACAGATACGCAGTATTTT	CASRGLAGSTDTQYF
TRBV7-8	.	TRBJ2-1	.	TGTGCCAGCAGCTTAGGCGCGGGTACCTACAATGAGCAGTTCTTC	CASSLGAGTYNEQFF
TRBV5-1	.	TRBJ1-3	.	TGCGCCAGCAGCTTGGGGCAGGGCGGAGGAAACACCATATATTTT	CASSLGQGGGNTIYF
TRBV9	TRBD1	TRBJ2-1	.	TGTGCCAGCAGCGTGCAAGCAGGGGGCTACTACAATGAGCAGTTCTTC	CASSVQAGGYYNEQFF
TRBV4-3	.	TRBJ2-7	.	TGCGCCAGCAGCCAAGGCAGAAACGCCTACGAGCAGTACTTC	CASSQGRNAYEQYF
TRBV5-1	TRBD2	TRBJ2-5	.	TGCGCCACACGAGGACTAGCGGTACAAGAGACCCAGTACTTC	CATRGLAVQETQYF
TRBV12-5	.	TRBJ2-7	.	TGTGCTAGTGGTGTTTCGTACGAGCAGTACTTC	CASGVSYEQYF
TRBV5-8	.	TRBJ1-5	.	TGTGCCAGCAGCTTTGGGGGGAGCGGCCAGCCCCAGCATTTT	CASSFGGSGQPQHF
TRBV7-9	.	TRBJ2-1	.	TGTGCCAGCAGCTTAGCGACTGGCTACAATGAGCAGTTCTTC	CASSLATGYNEQFF
TRBV18	.	TRBJ2-5	.	TGTGCCAGCTCACTTTCTAACCAAGTCATAGAGACCCAGTACTTC	CASSLSNQVIETQYF